One and the same sample provided the 13 T cell receptor beta chains below, sequenced in a study of tumor T cells in aggressive B-cell lymphoma. Assay used: immunoSEQ multiplex PCR; TCRdb lists only in-frame clones, some missing. The sample consists of several hundred clones, approximately 78% of them appearing once. Sequencing was performed on tumor tissue. The origin of the receptors is an adult with diffuse large B cell lymphoma.

The chain employs TRBV5-6 and TRBJ2-5, with 7 bases that match TRBD1. Gene TRBJ2-7 matches the end of the DNA better, so the J call may be wrong. Looked up from germline, CDR1 is SGHDT and CDR2 is YYEEEE. CDR3 size: 15 residues. The CDR3 loop is CASSTDRQGPYEQYF. DNA of the CDR3: TGTGCCAGCAGCACGGACAGACAGGGTCCCTACGAGCAGTACTTC.

The chain joins TRBV5-1 to TRBJ2-7; 8 nucleotides line up with TRBD1. Trimming took 0 bases from V and 3 from J; bases not matched to a gene: 5. Per germline, CDR1 SGHRS and CDR2 YFSETQ. The length of the CDR3 is 15 residues. The CDR3: CASSLGDRNNYEQYF. CDR3 nucleotides: TGCGCCAGCAGCTTGGGGGACAGGAATAACTACGAGCAGTACTTC.

The J gene is TRBJ2-7, the V gene TRBV9; 10 bases map to TRBD1. V dropped 2 bases and J dropped 6; count of bases not matched to a gene: 5. CDR3 length: 14 amino acids. Per germline, CDR1 SGDLS and CDR2 YYNGEE. The CDR3 DNA follows: TGTGCCAGCAGCGTCGGGACAGGGGTAACCGAGCAGTACTTC. It specifies CASSVGTGVTEQYF.

To note about this clone: Other DNA sequences in the same sample also yield this CDR3. The J gene is TRBJ1-1, the V gene TRBV28; 7 nucleotides match TRBD1. The CDR3 extends over 13 amino acids. CDR1 MDHEN and CDR2 SYDVKM come from the germline V gene. The V and J ends lost 5 bases and 4 bases, in that order; junction bases with no gene match: 4. This CDR3 is CASSRDRVTEAFF. The CDR3 bases are TGTGCCAGCAGTAGAGACAGGGTCACTGAAGCTTTCTTT.

This chain uses TRBV14 with TRBJ2-5; 11 bases are shared with TRBD2. The J call is uncertain, as TRBJ2-7 better fits the DNA end. There are 17 residues in the CDR3. The germline CDR1 and CDR2 sequences are SGHDN and FVKESK. The CDR3 region is CASSQDRTSGSPYEQYF. The CDR3, as DNA: TGTGCCAGCAGCCAAGATCGCACTAGCGGGAGCCCCTACGAGCAGTACTTC.

The chain is built from TRBV7-2 and TRBJ2-5, with D maybe TRBD2 (6 bases). This CDR3 comprises 14 residues. V lost 7 bases, J lost 1 base, and 13 bases lay in between. Germline loops: CDR1 SGHTA, CDR2 FQGNSA. CDR3 DNA: TGTGCCAGCAAGGAGGGGTACATCCAAGAGACCCAGTACTTC. As protein: CASKEGYIQETQYF.

The V call is TRBV7-9, the J call TRBJ2-4; no clear D gene. Trimming shortened V by 0 bases and J by 0 bases, and 6 bases separated the two germline ends. Per the germline V gene, CDR1 is SEHNR and CDR2 is FQNEAQ (reference sequence). CDR3 length: 15 residues. This CDR3 is CASSLAALAKNIQYF. CDR3 DNA: TGTGCCAGCAGCTTAGCGGCCCTAGCCAAAAACATTCAGTACTTC.

J is TRBJ1-1 and V is TRBV28; perhaps TRBD1 as D (5 bases). V lost 3 bases and J 8 bases, leaving 13 bases between the germline ends. The CDR3 has 13 amino acids. CDR1 and CDR2 (germline): MDHEN, SYDVKM. CDR3 sequence reads: CASSFRQLKEAFF. CDR3 DNA sequence: TGTGCCAGCAGTTTTAGACAGCTTAAAGAAGCTTTCTTT. The whole variable domain, filled in from reference TRBV28 and TRBJ1-1, reads DVKVTQSSRYLVKRTGEKVFLECVQDMDHENMFWYRQDPGLGLRLIYFSYDVKMKEKGDIPEGYSVSREKKERFSLILESASTNQTSMYLCASSFRQLKEAFFGQGTRLTVV.

The chain is built from TRBV9 and TRBJ2-7; 10 bases map to TRBD1. The CDR3 is made up of 13 amino acids. J gave up 6 bases and V 2 bases, and 2 bases lay outside the gene matches. Germline values: CDR1 SGDLS, CDR2 YYNGEE. DNA for the CDR3: TGTGCCAGCAGCGTGGGGACAGGGGTCGAGCAGTACTTC. The encoded protein is CASSVGTGVEQYF. The variable domain in full, completed from reference TRBV9 and TRBJ2-7, reads DSGVTQTPKHLITATGQRVTLRCSPRSGDLSVYWYQQSLDQGLQFLIQYYNGEERAKGNILERFSAQQFPDLHSELNLSSLELGDSALYFCASSVGTGVEQYFGPGTRLTVT.

The chain has TRBV7-2 and TRBJ2-5; D gene ambiguous. The CDR3 is 15 amino acids. CDR1 is SGHTA, CDR2 FQGNSA, per germline. The V gene lost 4 bases and the J gene lost 4 bases, with 16 bases spanning the gap. The CDR3 here is CASSSVDTFGETQYF. Here the CDR3 DNA reads TGTGCCAGCAGCTCCGTAGACACCTTCGGAGAGACCCAGTACTTC.

The V gene is TRBV2, the J gene TRBJ2-3; 10 positions agree with TRBD2. Germline V gene sequence: CDR1 SNHLY, CDR2 FYNNEI. Germline trimming cut 5 bases from V and 6 bases from J; bases unmatched to any gene: 17. The CDR3 contains 18 residues. The CDR3 nucleotides read TGTGCCAGCAGTACGGAATGCCCCGGGCTAGCGGGAGCCGATACGCAGTATTTT. It specifies CASSTECPGLAGADTQYF.

The chain employs TRBV9 and TRBJ2-7; D call uncertain. The CDR3 sequence is 14 residues long. Germline lookup yields CDR1 SGDLS and CDR2 YYNGEE. The ends were cut back, 0 bases at V and 0 bases at J, with 7 bases in the middle. CDR3 sequence (DNA): TGTGCCAGCAGCGTAGGGGCCGGCTCCTACGAGCAGTACTTC. The encoded protein is CASSVGAGSYEQYF.

The chain combines TRBV7-9 with TRBJ1-1; D perhaps matches TRBD1 (5 bases). The CDR3 totals 14 residues. Germline assignment: CDR1 SEHNR and CDR2 FQNEAQ (reference sequence). Trimming cost V 4 bases and J 10 bases, with 19 bases left between them. This CDR3 reads CASSSTTEGLRAFF. The CDR3 DNA sequence: TGTGCCAGCAGCTCCACCACGGAGGGGTTGAGAGCTTTCTTT.